Following are 30 T cell receptor beta chains from one sample sequenced in a study of shared T cell receptors in the human thymus. The protocol was immunoSEQ multiplex PCR, while the TCRdb copy is restricted to in-frame clones and leaves out a portion. In the table there are about 380,000 clones, around 93% of which are singletons. Sequencing input: thymocytes. The receptors come from a human donor.

V and J are TRBV25-1 and TRBJ2-5, with a possible D match to TRBD1 (5 bases). The J call may be faulty, since TRBJ2-7 better matches the DNA end. This CDR3 comprises 14 residues. Germline V gives CDR1 MGHDK, CDR2 SYGVNS. CDR3 in amino acids: CASSEWGRSYEQYF. CDR3 DNA: TGTGCCAGCAGTGAGTGGGGCAGGTCCTACGAGCAGTACTTC.

The CDR3 region is CASSEGKGLTDTQYF. The CDR3 coding sequence is TGTGCCAGCAGTGAGGGTAAAGGGCTCACAGATACGCAGTATTTT. J is TRBJ2-3 and V is TRBV27, with D possibly matching TRBD2 (5 bases). The germline V gene has CDR1 MNHEY and CDR2 SMNVEV (reference sequence). The CDR3 extends over 15 amino acids. Trimming removed 5 bases from V and 2 bases from J, with 14 bases in between.

This rearrangement joins TRBV2 to TRBJ2-2; TRBD2 is a possible D gene (5 bases). V was pared by 7 bases and J by 6 bases, with 24 bases between. The CDR3 is made up of 17 amino acids. Germline V CDR1 and CDR2: SNHLY, FYNNEI. CDR3 nucleotides: TGTGCCAGCACTTCGCGAAGGGCGGGCGCCGGGGCCGGGGAGCTGTTTTTT. Protein product: CASTSRRAGAGAGELFF.

The genes are TRBV28 and TRBJ1-5; D gene unclear. CDR3 length equals 10 residues. Trimming cost V 8 bases and J 5 bases, with 4 bases left between them. Germline V gene lookup returns CDR1 MDHEN and CDR2 SYDVKM. The CDR3 spells CASSDQPQHF. As DNA, the CDR3 is TGTGCCAGCTCCGATCAGCCCCAGCATTTT.

The chain couples TRBV4-1 to TRBJ2-1, with 8 bases aligning to TRBD2. Germline CDR1 is MGHRA and CDR2 is YSYEKL. After removal of 4 bases from V and 1 base from J, the junction contained 9 bases not matched to a gene. The CDR3 loop spans 17 amino acids. CDR3 bases: TGCGCCAGCAGCCGCTGGTGCGGGAGGCCTTCCTACAATGAGCAGTTCTTC. Translating gives CASSRWCGRPSYNEQFF.

The chain combines TRBV9 with TRBJ2-7; D is undetermined. Trimming pared 3 bases from V and 3 bases from J, leaving 19 bases between. There are 16 residues in the CDR3. Looked up from germline, CDR1 is SGDLS and CDR2 is YYNGEE. CDR3 region: CASSAETRSHSYEQYF. The CDR3 region has the DNA TGTGCCAGCAGCGCCGAGACGAGATCGCACAGCTACGAGCAGTACTTC.

The rearrangement uses TRBV4-3 and TRBJ1-1; maybe TRBD1 (6 bases). This CDR3 has 19 amino acids. Germline V lookup: CDR1 LGHNA, CDR2 YSLEER. Trimming stripped 0 bases from V and 5 bases from J, with 25 bases between. The CDR3 region is CASSQDNPRGEGERTEAFF. CDR3 bases: TGCGCCAGCAGCCAAGATAACCCCCGGGGAGAGGGGGAGAGAACTGAAGCTTTCTTT.

CDR3 loop: CASSRDRGGSNYGYTF. In DNA form, the CDR3 reads TGTGCCAGTAGTCGGGACAGGGGGGGATCTAACTATGGCTACACCTTC. J is TRBJ1-2 and V is TRBV19; 11 nucleotides line up with TRBD1. J gave up 0 bases and V 5 bases, and 5 bases lay outside the gene matches. This CDR3 spans 16 amino acids. The V gene's germline CDR1 is LNHDA and CDR2 SQIVND (reference sequence).

The rearrangement uses TRBV6-1 and TRBJ2-7; 11 nucleotides match TRBD2. The V gene's germline CDR1 is MNHNS and CDR2 SASEGT. This CDR3 is 14 amino acids long. V dropped 7 bases and J dropped 1; count of bases not matched to a gene: 3. CDR3 nucleotides: TGTGCCAGCACTAGCGGGAGGTGGTCCTACGAGCAGTACTTC. It yields the protein CASTSGRWSYEQYF.

This clone was seen once. The J gene is TRBJ2-7, the V gene TRBV6-6; a weak D match, TRBD1 (6 bases). CDR1 is MNHNY, CDR2 SVGAGI, per germline (reference sequence). The CDR3 runs to 13 residues. V was pared by 6 bases and J by 2 bases, with 11 bases between. The CDR3 protein is CASSRDTTYEQYF. For the CDR3, the DNA is TGTGCCAGCAGCCGGGACACTACCTACGAGCAGTACTTC.

The chain couples TRBV29-1 to TRBJ1-2; no firm D call. The CDR3 loop spans 15 amino acids. CDR1 and CDR2 from the germline V gene are SQVTM and ANQGSEA. Trimming stripped 0 bases from V and 0 bases from J, with 11 bases between. CDR3 amino acids: CSVEDLGTANYGYTF. As DNA, the CDR3 is TGCAGCGTTGAAGATTTGGGCACGGCTAACTATGGCTACACCTTC.

The CDR3 is CASSRPLGDEQYF. CDR3 in DNA: TGTGCCAGCAGCCGGCCCCTCGGGGACGAGCAGTACTTC. V is TRBV4-2 and J is TRBJ2-7; D is perhaps TRBD2 (5 bases). CDR1 and CDR2 (germline): LGHNA, YNFKEQ. Trimming took off 4 bases at V and 5 bases at J, with 12 bases between the two ends. The CDR3 is 13 residues long.

The sample holds one count of this clone. V is TRBV27 and J is TRBJ1-5; 10 bases map to TRBD1. The CDR3 extends over 17 amino acids. CDR1 is MNHEY, CDR2 SMNVEV, per germline (reference sequence). J lost 4 bases, V lost 6 bases, and 12 bases had no gene match. As DNA, the CDR3 is TGTGCCAGCAGCCATCGACCGAGGACAGGGGGGAATCAGCCCCAGCATTTT. The encoded protein is CASSHRPRTGGNQPQHF.

This chain connects TRBV30 to TRBJ2-1; the match to TRBD1 covers 8 bases. Germline loops: CDR1 GTSNPN, CDR2 SVGIG (reference sequence). J was trimmed by 8 bases and V by 1 base; bases with no gene match: 16. The CDR3 totals 17 residues. The CDR3 DNA is TGTGCCTGGAGTGGATCAACGAGAGGACAGGGAGGTTATGAGCAGTTCTTC. This translates into CAWSGSTRGQGGYEQFF.

The chain couples TRBV9 to TRBJ1-4; D possibly corresponds to TRBD1 (6 bases). V lost 3 bases and J lost 5, with 20 bases in between. The germline V gene encodes CDR1 SGDLS and CDR2 YYNGEE. This CDR3 spans 17 amino acids. The CDR3 loop is CASSAPNLGHLNEKLFF. The CDR3 DNA is TGTGCCAGCAGCGCTCCAAACCTGGGACATCTGAATGAAAAACTGTTTTTT. The complete variable domain, with remaining parts taken from reference TRBV9 and TRBJ1-4, reads DSGVTQTPKHLITATGQRVTLRCSPRSGDLSVYWYQQSLDQGLQFLIQYYNGEERAKGNILERFSAQQFPDLHSELNLSSLELGDSALYFCASSAPNLGHLNEKLFFGSGTQLSVL.

The chain joins TRBV28 to TRBJ2-5; D may be TRBD2 (6 bases). CDR1 is MDHEN and CDR2 is SYDVKM in the germline V gene. The CDR3 consists of 15 residues. Trimming pared 5 bases from V and 0 bases from J, leaving 13 bases between. The CDR3 loop reads CASSPWGEDQETQYF. The CDR3 DNA reads as TGTGCCAGCAGTCCCTGGGGGGAGGACCAAGAGACCCAGTACTTC.

This rearrangement joins TRBV21-1 to TRBJ2-7. TRBV21-1 is classified as a pseudogene. This CDR3 has 15 amino acids. CDR3 in DNA: TGTGCCAGCAGCAAAGGTGTAGGGGGGTACTACGAGCAGTACTTC. Translating it yields CASSKGVGGYYEQYF.

The chain has TRBV28 and TRBJ2-2; D call uncertain. Germline V gene data show CDR1 as MDHEN and CDR2 as SYDVKM. The V end lost 2 bases, the J end lost 7 bases, and 11 bases lay between the germline ends. The CDR3 contains 14 residues. This chain's CDR3 is CASSLMSRNGELFF. The CDR3 DNA reads as TGTGCCAGCAGTTTAATGTCGAGGAACGGGGAGCTGTTTTTT.

The chain joins TRBV27 to TRBJ1-6, with unresolved D. Trimming took off 2 bases at V and 1 base at J, with 18 bases between the two ends. There are 19 residues in the CDR3. Germline V lookup: CDR1 MNHEY, CDR2 SMNVEV (reference sequence). The CDR3 here is CASSLVGQQPRSYNSPLHF. The CDR3 coding sequence is TGTGCCAGCAGTTTAGTGGGCCAACAGCCCCGGTCCTATAATTCACCCCTCCACTTT.

The genes are TRBV5-4 and TRBJ2-3, with 11 bases fitting TRBD2. The CDR3 is 18 amino acids. Looked up from germline, CDR1 is SGHNT and CDR2 is YYREEE (reference sequence). V lost 0 bases and J lost 2; bases outside the gene matches: 8. The DNA of the CDR3 is TGTGCCAGCAGCTTGGGCACTAGCGGGAGCCCCCCCACAGATACGCAGTATTTT. Its protein product is CASSLGTSGSPPTDTQYF.

The rearrangement links TRBV15 to TRBJ1-3, with D uncertain. The length of the CDR3 is 15 residues. Germline CDR1 LNHNV, CDR2 YYDKDF (reference sequence). Trimming removed 1 base from V and 5 bases from J, with 12 bases in between. The CDR3 sequence is CATSRGTLERNTIYF. CDR3 in DNA: TGTGCCACCAGCAGAGGGACTCTGGAGCGAAACACCATATATTTT.

The chain uses TRBV7-8 and TRBJ2-7; TRBD2 matches at 11 bases. The CDR3 contains 16 residues. CDR1 is SGHVS, CDR2 FQNEAQ, per germline. J gave up 3 bases and V 8 bases, and 12 bases lay outside the gene matches. CDR3 DNA sequence: TGTGCCAGCGGTTCCGGGACTAGCGGAAACAACTACGAGCAGTACTTC. This codes for CASGSGTSGNNYEQYF.

This clone was recorded only once. The J gene is TRBJ2-6, the V gene TRBV5-1; D may be TRBD2 (6 bases). From germline, CDR1 is SGHRS and CDR2 YFSETQ. V lost 9 bases to trimming and J lost 0 bases, with 16 bases between them. The CDR3 runs to 16 residues. CDR3 sequence reads: CAILPGLPSGANVLTF. DNA for the CDR3: TGCGCCATCTTGCCGGGACTCCCCTCTGGGGCCAACGTCCTGACTTTC.

The DNA for the CDR3 is TGTGCCAGCAGCTTCGGACAGTACACCGGGGAGCTGTTTTTT. It encodes CASSFGQYTGELFF. This chain joins TRBV5-4 and TRBJ2-2; weak D call: TRBD1 (6 bases). In germline, CDR1 is SGHNT, CDR2 YYREEE (reference sequence). The CDR3 is made up of 14 amino acids. The V gene lost 2 bases and the J gene lost 3 bases, with 8 bases spanning the gap.

This clone was counted a single time. The genes are TRBV27 and TRBJ2-7; unclear D gene. The CDR3 spans 13 residues. V was clipped by 5 bases and J by 5 bases, with 13 bases between them. Germline V CDR1 and CDR2: MNHEY, SMNVEV (reference sequence). In nucleotides, the CDR3 is TGTGCCAGCAGTCGACGCCCTAGTGACGAGCAGTACTTC. Protein: CASSRRPSDEQYF.

The J gene is TRBJ2-7, the V gene TRBV5-1; 7 bases fit TRBD1. This CDR3 comprises 18 residues. The V gene's germline CDR1 is SGHRS and CDR2 YFSETQ. The ends lost 1 base at V and 4 bases at J; junction bases unmatched: 17. CDR3 residues: CASSLRDLRQGRTYEQYF. CDR3 bases: TGCGCCAGCAGCTTGAGGGATTTGAGACAGGGTAGAACGTACGAGCAGTACTTC.

The chain carries TRBV14 and TRBJ1-3; D gene uncertain. Germline V gene lookup returns CDR1 SGHDN and CDR2 FVKESK. Trimming shortened V by 1 base and J by 5 bases, and 12 bases separated the two germline ends. This CDR3 is built from 15 residues. DNA for the CDR3: TGTGCCAGCAGCCAAGCAGTGGGGTCGCGAAACACCATATATTTT. This encodes CASSQAVGSRNTIYF.

The chain has TRBV11-2 and TRBJ2-7, with 10 bases fitting TRBD1. CDR3 size: 16 residues. Germline CDR1 is SGHAT and CDR2 is FQNNGV. Trimming cost V 5 bases and J 5 bases; bases outside gene matches: 12. Written as DNA, the CDR3 is TGTGCCAGCAGCCCCCCCATTTCCGGGACAGGGGACGAGCAGTACTTC. This gives the protein CASSPPISGTGDEQYF.

This sequence joins TRBV27 and TRBJ2-2; 7 bases are a match to TRBD1. With V trimmed by 8 bases and J by 4 bases, 25 bases remained unmatched. Per the germline V gene, CDR1 is MNHEY and CDR2 is SMNVEV (reference sequence). This CDR3 contains 20 residues. The CDR3 nucleotides are TGTGCCAGCGGTAGCGTAACAGGGGAAGCGGTGCGGGCCGCCACCGGGGAGCTGTTTTTT. Translation: CASGSVTGEAVRAATGELFF.

The rearrangement joins TRBV19 to TRBJ2-7; 10 bases align to TRBD1. Germline V gene data show CDR1 as LNHDA and CDR2 as SQIVND (reference sequence). J gave up 7 bases and V 5 bases, and 11 bases lay outside the gene matches. The CDR3 runs 15 residues. The CDR3 nucleotides read TGTGCCAGTAGTCGACCGGTGGGACAGGGGTTGGAGCAGTACTTC. It codes for CASSRPVGQGLEQYF.